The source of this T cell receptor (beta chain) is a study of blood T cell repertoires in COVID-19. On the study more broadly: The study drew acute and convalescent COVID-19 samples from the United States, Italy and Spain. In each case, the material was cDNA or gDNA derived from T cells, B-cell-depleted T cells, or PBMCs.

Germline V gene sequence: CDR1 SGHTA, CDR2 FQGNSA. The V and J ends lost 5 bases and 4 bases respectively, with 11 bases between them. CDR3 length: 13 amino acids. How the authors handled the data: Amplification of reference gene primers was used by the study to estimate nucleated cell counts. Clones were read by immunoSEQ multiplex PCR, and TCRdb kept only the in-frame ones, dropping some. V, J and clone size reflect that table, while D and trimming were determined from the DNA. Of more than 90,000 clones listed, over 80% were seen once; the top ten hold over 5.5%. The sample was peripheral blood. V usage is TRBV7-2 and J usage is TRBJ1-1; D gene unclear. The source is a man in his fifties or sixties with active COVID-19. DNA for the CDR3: TGTGCCAGCAGCCCAGTTACGGGCACTGAAGCTTTCTTT. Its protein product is CASSPVTGTEAFF. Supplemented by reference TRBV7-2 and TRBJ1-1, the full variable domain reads GAGVSQSPSNKVTEKGKDVELRCDPISGHTALYWYRQSLGQGLEFLIYFQGNSAPDKSGLPSDRFSAERTGGSVSTLTIQRTQQEDSAVYLCASSPVTGTEAFFGQGTRLTVV.